Listed here are 28 T cell receptor beta chains from one sample, sequenced in a study of cytomegalovirus exposure and HLA in healthy donors. PCR used 60 Vbeta primers and 13 Jbeta primers. Some clones are missing from TCRdb's copy, which holds only in-frame ones; the method was immunoSEQ multiplex PCR. Found here are roughly 120,000 clones, around 74% of them singletons; the top ten hold around 5%. Source material: PBMCs. These receptor sequences come from a man aged 25-40 years in good health and CMV-seropositive.

This clone was seen at least ten times. J is TRBJ1-2 and V is TRBV4-3, with 11 bases aligning to TRBD1. The CDR3 is 16 residues long. Germline V lookup: CDR1 LGHNA, CDR2 YSLEER. V was pared by 0 bases and J by 8 bases, with 8 bases of the junction left unmatched. CDR3 DNA sequence: TGCGCCAGCAGCCAAGAAGCCGGACAGGGGGCCGTGGGCTACACCTTC. Translating gives CASSQEAGQGAVGYTF.

The chain is built from TRBV9 and TRBJ2-3; the match to TRBD2 covers 7 bases. V lost 4 bases to trimming and J lost 6 bases; unmatched junction nucleotides: 11. CDR1 is SGDLS and CDR2 is YYNGEE in the germline V gene. CDR3 length: 15 residues. The CDR3 is CASSTIVGGTDTQYF. The CDR3 region has the DNA TGTGCCAGCAGCACAATAGTCGGGGGGACGGATACGCAGTATTTT.

V gene TRBV19 combines with J gene TRBJ1-1, with D hard to call. CDR1 LNHDA and CDR2 SQIVND come from the germline V gene (reference sequence). Trimming removed 5 bases from V and 1 base from J, with 11 bases in between. The CDR3 is 14 amino acids. CDR3 residues: CASSWASANTEAFF. The CDR3 nucleotides are TGTGCCAGTAGTTGGGCATCCGCGAACACTGAAGCTTTCTTT. The variable domain in full, with the rest retrieved from reference TRBV19 and TRBJ1-1, is DGGITQSPKYLFRKEGQNVTLSCEQNLNHDAMYWYRQDPGQGLRLIYYSQIVNDFQKGDIAEGYSVSREKKESFPLTVTSAQKNPTAFYLCASSWASANTEAFFGQGTRLTVV.

The J gene is TRBJ2-1, the V gene TRBV27; TRBD2 agrees at 7 bases. Germline lookup yields CDR1 MNHEY and CDR2 SMNVEV (reference sequence). The CDR3 has 15 amino acids. V trimming: 6 bases; J trimming: 0 bases; junction bases outside the gene matches: 5. The CDR3, as DNA: TGTGCCAGCAGCCAAAGCGGGAACTCCTACAATGAGCAGTTCTTC. Amino acids: CASSQSGNSYNEQFF.

V is TRBV6-1 and J is TRBJ2-7, with TRBD1 identical over 9 bases. The CDR3 runs to 15 residues. After removal of 4 bases from V and 2 bases from J, the junction contained 6 bases not matched to a gene. Germline lookup yields CDR1 MNHNS and CDR2 SASEGT. DNA of the CDR3: TGTGCCAGCAGTGGGTTGACAGGGGGACCCTACGAGCAGTACTTC. Its protein is CASSGLTGGPYEQYF.

The rearrangement joins TRBV10-1 to TRBJ2-7; 10 bases line up with TRBD2. CDR1 is WNHNN, CDR2 SYGVQD, per germline (reference sequence). The trim removed 3 bases at V and 1 base at J, leaving 6 bases unmatched. CDR3 length: 16 residues. The CDR3 coding sequence is TGCGCCAGCAGTGACCCAAAGACTAGCGGGTCCTACGAGCAGTACTTC. Translating gives CASSDPKTSGSYEQYF.

CDR3 region: CASSISRGQETQYF. CDR3 in DNA: TGTGCCAGTAGTATCAGTCGGGGCCAAGAGACCCAGTACTTC. The V and J genes are TRBV19 and TRBJ2-5; D may be TRBD2 (5 bases). Germline lookup yields CDR1 LNHDA and CDR2 SQIVND (reference sequence). V was shortened by 3 bases and J by 1 base, with 9 bases between the two germline ends. The length of the CDR3 is 14 residues. Complete variable domain (other parts from reference TRBV19 and TRBJ2-5): DGGITQSPKYLFRKEGQNVTLSCEQNLNHDAMYWYRQDPGQGLRLIYYSQIVNDFQKGDIAEGYSVSREKKESFPLTVTSAQKNPTAFYLCASSISRGQETQYFGPGTRLLVL.

This chain links TRBV15 with TRBJ1-1, with a tentative D call TRBD1 (5 bases). The germline CDR1 and CDR2 sequences are LNHNV and YYDKDF (reference sequence). The V end lost 0 bases, the J end lost 5 bases, and 13 bases lay between the germline ends. The CDR3 loop spans 15 amino acids. CDR3 nucleotide sequence: TGTGCCACCAGCAGAGATATTCAGGGATCTACTGAAGCTTTCTTT. Protein product: CATSRDIQGSTEAFF.

The chain joins TRBV9 to TRBJ2-1; 16 bases are shared with TRBD2. The junction had 11 bases not matched to a gene; V was cut back by 3 bases and J by 8 bases. CDR1 and CDR2 (germline): SGDLS, YYNGEE. CDR3 size: 18 residues. CDR3 amino acids: CASSEGLAGGLLRDEQFF. The CDR3 bases are TGTGCCAGCAGCGAGGGACTAGCGGGGGGGCTTCTTAGGGATGAGCAGTTCTTC.

The chain employs TRBV5-1 and TRBJ2-2; tentative D call: TRBD1 (6 bases). The CDR3 consists of 15 residues. V gave up 4 bases and J gave up 6 bases, with 16 bases separating them. Germline-derived CDR1 and CDR2 are SGHRS and YFSETQ. The CDR3 reads CASSPYRADAGELFF. The DNA for the CDR3 is TGCGCCAGCAGCCCCTACAGGGCTGACGCCGGGGAGCTGTTTTTT.

A few counts support this clone. The chain employs TRBV4-3 and TRBJ1-4, with unresolved D. V lost 0 bases and J 7 bases, leaving 15 bases between the germline ends. The germline V gene encodes CDR1 LGHNA and CDR2 YSLEER. The CDR3 extends over 16 amino acids. CDR3 DNA: TGCGCCAGCAGCCAAGACCCCCAGAGGAGGGTTGAAAAACTGTTTTTT. Translating gives CASSQDPQRRVEKLFF.

The genes are TRBV4-3 and TRBJ2-7; D perhaps matches TRBD2 (7 bases). The CDR3 totals 16 residues. V gave up 0 bases and J gave up 2 bases, with 14 bases separating them. The germline CDR1 and CDR2 sequences are LGHNA and YSLEER. The CDR3 coding sequence is TGCGCCAGCAGCCAAGATATCGCGGGGGCTACCTACGAGCAGTACTTC. Protein sequence: CASSQDIAGATYEQYF.

The chain links TRBV19 to TRBJ1-6, with TRBD1 matching 7 bases. J was trimmed by 6 bases and V by 3 bases; bases with no gene match: 5. CDR1 is LNHDA and CDR2 is SQIVND in the germline V gene (reference sequence). The CDR3 is 15 amino acids. The CDR3 region has the DNA TGTGCCAGTAGTATTTCGGGGGACAGTAATTCACCCCTCCACTTT. As protein: CASSISGDSNSPLHF.

This chain links TRBV16 with TRBJ1-5, with 8 bases lining up with TRBD1. The germline V gene encodes CDR1 KGHSY and CDR2 FQNENV. The CDR3 spans 15 residues. After removal of 2 bases from V and 6 bases from J, the junction contained 6 bases not matched to a gene. The CDR3 bases are TGTGCCAGCAGCCAAGATCCAGGGGGCATTCAGCCCCAGCATTTT. Translated, it gives CASSQDPGGIQPQHF.

There are a few counts of this clone. The gene calls are TRBV7-2 and TRBJ2-2; D gene uncertain. Per germline, CDR1 SGHTA and CDR2 FQGNSA. V gave up 5 bases and J gave up 4 bases, with 8 bases separating them. The CDR3 sequence is 13 residues long. The CDR3 loop is CASSPQRTGELFF. CDR3 sequence (DNA): TGTGCCAGCAGCCCGCAGCGCACCGGGGAGCTGTTTTTT.

The chain carries TRBV6-5 and TRBJ2-5; the match to TRBD1 covers 7 bases. V lost 6 bases, J lost 11 bases, and 15 bases stayed unmatched. The CDR3 length is 14 residues. Germline V gene lookup returns CDR1 MNHEY and CDR2 SVGAGI. The CDR3 sequence: CASRRQGHPFKQYF. The CDR3, as DNA: TGTGCCAGCAGACGACAGGGCCACCCCTTTAAGCAGTACTTC.

The chain has TRBV5-6 and TRBJ1-1; D remains unclear. The CDR3 has 12 amino acids. Germline values: CDR1 SGHDT, CDR2 YYEEEE. The germline V and J ends were trimmed by 3 bases and 11 bases, with 14 bases remaining between them. The CDR3 sequence: CASSYRTEEAFF. The CDR3 coding sequence is TGTGCCAGCAGCTATCGGACGGAGGAGGCTTTCTTT.

This chain links TRBV7-2 with TRBJ1-2; TRBD1 is a possible D gene (5 bases). Between the trimmed V and J ends, which lost 4 bases and 8 bases, there was a span of 17 bases. The CDR3 contains 14 residues. The germline gives CDR1 SGHTA, CDR2 FQGNSA. The CDR3 here is CASSSNSGFGGYTF. The DNA for the CDR3 is TGTGCCAGCAGCTCGAACTCAGGGTTCGGCGGCTACACCTTC. The whole variable domain, filled in from reference TRBV7-2 and TRBJ1-2, reads GAGVSQSPSNKVTEKGKDVELRCDPISGHTALYWYRQSLGQGLEFLIYFQGNSAPDKSGLPSDRFSAERTGGSVSTLTIQRTQQEDSAVYLCASSSNSGFGGYTFGSGTRLTVV.

This clone was detected only a few times. The chain recombines TRBV5-5 with TRBJ1-1; D uncertain. The CDR3 is 11 residues long. With 4 bases removed from V and 3 bases from J, the gap between germline ends came to 4 bases. From germline, CDR1 is SGHKS and CDR2 YYEKEE (reference sequence). As DNA, the CDR3 is TGTGCCAGCAGCCTTTACACTGAAGCTTTCTTT. It specifies CASSLYTEAFF.

V and J are TRBV2 and TRBJ2-7; no reliable D call. V was trimmed by 7 bases and J by 0 bases, leaving 16 bases between them. The CDR3 extends over 15 amino acids. Germline V gives CDR1 SNHLY, CDR2 FYNNEI. CDR3 amino acids: CASTTWSILSYEQYF. The CDR3 nucleotides are TGTGCCAGCACCACCTGGAGCATTCTCTCCTACGAGCAGTACTTC.

The V gene is TRBV5-4, the J gene TRBJ2-5; 14 bases are shared with TRBD2. V trimming: 4 bases; J trimming: 1 base; junction bases outside the gene matches: 3. Per germline, CDR1 SGHNT and CDR2 YYREEE (reference sequence). This CDR3 is built from 16 residues. Here the CDR3 reads CASSAGTSGGQETQYF. Written as DNA, the CDR3 is TGTGCCAGCAGCGCAGGGACTAGCGGGGGCCAAGAGACCCAGTACTTC.

The chain uses TRBV9 and TRBJ1-2; 10 bases fit TRBD1. The junction had 7 bases not matched to a gene; V was cut back by 3 bases and J by 8 bases. The CDR3 contains 14 residues. CDR1 and CDR2 (germline): SGDLS, YYNGEE. The CDR3 bases are TGTGCCAGCAGCGCAAGGGACAGGGGAAACGGCTACACCTTC. This sequence encodes CASSARDRGNGYTF.

This clone was observed a handful of times. The chain has TRBV7-7 and TRBJ1-4, with 9 nucleotides matching TRBD1. Looked up from germline, CDR1 is SSHAT and CDR2 is FNYEAQ (reference sequence). The CDR3 is made up of 18 amino acids. After removal of 0 bases from V and 0 bases from J, the junction contained 5 bases not matched to a gene. CDR3 loop: CASSLAPQGATTNEKLFF. The CDR3 DNA follows: TGTGCCAGCAGCTTAGCTCCACAGGGGGCGACAACTAATGAAAAACTGTTTTTT. Full variable domain (outside the CDR3, taken from reference TRBV7-7 and TRBJ1-4): GAGVSQSPRYKVTKRGQDVTLRCDPISSHATLYWYQQALGQGPEFLTYFNYEAQPDKSGLPSDRFSAERPEGSISTLTIQRTEQRDSAMYRCASSLAPQGATTNEKLFFGSGTQLSVL.

This clone was detected only once. The genes are TRBV19 and TRBJ2-7; a weak D match, TRBD1 (6 bases). The germline CDR1 and CDR2 sequences are LNHDA and SQIVND (reference sequence). Trimming took off 5 bases at V and 2 bases at J, with 16 bases between the two ends. The CDR3 consists of 15 residues. The CDR3 is CASSSALGAAYEQYF. CDR3 coding DNA: TGTGCCAGTAGTTCGGCGCTGGGGGCCGCCTACGAGCAGTACTTC. The variable domain in full, with the rest retrieved from reference TRBV19 and TRBJ2-7, is DGGITQSPKYLFRKEGQNVTLSCEQNLNHDAMYWYRQDPGQGLRLIYYSQIVNDFQKGDIAEGYSVSREKKESFPLTVTSAQKNPTAFYLCASSSALGAAYEQYFGPGTRLTVT.

CDR3 DNA sequence: TGTGCCAGCAGTTTACTGGCGGGGGACGGGGATACGCAGTATTTT. It translates to CASSLLAGDGDTQYF. This chain uses TRBV28 with TRBJ2-3; 7 bases match TRBD2. Trimming took 2 bases from V and 6 from J; bases not matched to a gene: 8. The CDR3 runs 15 residues. Germline lookup yields CDR1 MDHEN and CDR2 SYDVKM.

The chain joins TRBV19 to TRBJ1-4, with TRBD1 matching 7 bases. The trim removed 5 bases at V and 8 bases at J, leaving 11 bases unmatched. The CDR3 sequence is 15 residues long. CDR1 and CDR2 (germline): LNHDA, SQIVND (reference sequence). The CDR3 sequence: CASSRTGVGSEKLFF. CDR3 nucleotide sequence: TGTGCCAGTAGTCGCACAGGGGTGGGAAGCGAAAAACTGTTTTTT.

The gene calls are TRBV28 and TRBJ2-3; 10 bases fit TRBD2. Germline loops: CDR1 MDHEN, CDR2 SYDVKM. The CDR3 runs 15 residues. The V and J ends lost 7 bases and 6 bases, in that order; junction bases with no gene match: 10. CDR3 DNA sequence: TGTGCCAGCAAACCAAAGCGGGGGGGTAGGGATACGCAGTATTTT. Its protein is CASKPKRGGRDTQYF.

The gene calls are TRBV7-2 and TRBJ2-5; TRBD2 is a possible D gene (6 bases). V lost 4 bases and J 4 bases, leaving 13 bases between the germline ends. The CDR3 sequence is 14 residues long. Germline V gene lookup returns CDR1 SGHTA and CDR2 FQGNSA. CDR3 DNA sequence: TGTGCCAGCAGCTCAAGTACCGGGAGAGAGACCCAGTACTTC. Translating it yields CASSSSTGRETQYF.